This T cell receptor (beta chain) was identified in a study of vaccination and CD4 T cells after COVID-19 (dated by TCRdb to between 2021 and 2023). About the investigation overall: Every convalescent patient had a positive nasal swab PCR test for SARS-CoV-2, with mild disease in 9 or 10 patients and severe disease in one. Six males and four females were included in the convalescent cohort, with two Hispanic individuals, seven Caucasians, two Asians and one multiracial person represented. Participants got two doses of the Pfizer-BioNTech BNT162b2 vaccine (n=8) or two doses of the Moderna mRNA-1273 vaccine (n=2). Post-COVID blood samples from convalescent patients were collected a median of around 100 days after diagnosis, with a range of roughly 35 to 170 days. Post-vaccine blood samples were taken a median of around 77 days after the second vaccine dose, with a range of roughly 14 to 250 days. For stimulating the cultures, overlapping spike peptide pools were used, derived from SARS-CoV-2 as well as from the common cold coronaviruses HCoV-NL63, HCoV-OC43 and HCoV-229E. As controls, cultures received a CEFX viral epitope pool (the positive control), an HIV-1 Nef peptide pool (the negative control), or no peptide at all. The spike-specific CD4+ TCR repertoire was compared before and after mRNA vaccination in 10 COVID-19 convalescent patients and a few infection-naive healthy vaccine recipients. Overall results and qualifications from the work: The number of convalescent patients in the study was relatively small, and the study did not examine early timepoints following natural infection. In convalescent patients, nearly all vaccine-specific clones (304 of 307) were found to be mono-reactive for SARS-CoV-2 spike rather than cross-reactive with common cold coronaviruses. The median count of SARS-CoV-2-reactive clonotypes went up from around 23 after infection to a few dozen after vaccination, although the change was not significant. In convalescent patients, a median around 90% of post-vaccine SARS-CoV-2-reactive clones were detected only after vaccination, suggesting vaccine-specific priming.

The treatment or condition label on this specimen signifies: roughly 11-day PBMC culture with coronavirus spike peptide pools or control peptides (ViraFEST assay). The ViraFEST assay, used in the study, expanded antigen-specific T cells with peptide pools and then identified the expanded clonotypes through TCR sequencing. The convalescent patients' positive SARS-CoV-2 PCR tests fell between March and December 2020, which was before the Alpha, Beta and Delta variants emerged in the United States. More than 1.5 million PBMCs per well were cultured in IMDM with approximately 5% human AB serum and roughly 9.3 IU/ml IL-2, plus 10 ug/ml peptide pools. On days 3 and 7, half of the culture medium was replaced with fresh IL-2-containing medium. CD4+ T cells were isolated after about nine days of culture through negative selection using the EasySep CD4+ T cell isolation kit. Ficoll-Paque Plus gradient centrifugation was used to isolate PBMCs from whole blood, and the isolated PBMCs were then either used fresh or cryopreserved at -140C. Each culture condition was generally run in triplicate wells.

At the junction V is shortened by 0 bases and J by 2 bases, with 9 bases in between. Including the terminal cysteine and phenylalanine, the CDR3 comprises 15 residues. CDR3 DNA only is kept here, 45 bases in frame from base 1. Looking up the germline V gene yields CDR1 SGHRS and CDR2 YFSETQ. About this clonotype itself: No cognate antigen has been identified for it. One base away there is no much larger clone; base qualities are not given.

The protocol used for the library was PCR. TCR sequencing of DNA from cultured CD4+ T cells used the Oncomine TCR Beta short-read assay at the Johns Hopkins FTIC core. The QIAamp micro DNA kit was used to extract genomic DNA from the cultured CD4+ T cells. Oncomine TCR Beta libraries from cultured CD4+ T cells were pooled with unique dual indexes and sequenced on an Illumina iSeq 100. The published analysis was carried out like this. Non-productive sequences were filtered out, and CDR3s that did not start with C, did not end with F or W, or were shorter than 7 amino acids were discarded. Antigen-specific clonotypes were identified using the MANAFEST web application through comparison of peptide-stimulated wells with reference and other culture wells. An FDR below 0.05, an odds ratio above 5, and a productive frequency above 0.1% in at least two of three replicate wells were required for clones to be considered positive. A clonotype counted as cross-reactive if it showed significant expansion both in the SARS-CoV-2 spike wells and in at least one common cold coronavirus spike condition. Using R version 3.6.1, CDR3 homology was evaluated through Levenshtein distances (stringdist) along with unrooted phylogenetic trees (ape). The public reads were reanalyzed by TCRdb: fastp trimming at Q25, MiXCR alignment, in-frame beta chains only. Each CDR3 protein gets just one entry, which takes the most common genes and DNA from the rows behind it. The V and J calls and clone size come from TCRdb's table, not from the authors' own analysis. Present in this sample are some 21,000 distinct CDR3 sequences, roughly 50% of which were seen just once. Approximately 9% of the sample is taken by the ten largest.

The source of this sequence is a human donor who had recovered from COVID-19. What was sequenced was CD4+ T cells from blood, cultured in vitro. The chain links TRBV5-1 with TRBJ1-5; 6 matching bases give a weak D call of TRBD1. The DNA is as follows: TGCGCCAGCAGCTTGGAACAGGGAGGCAATCAGCCCCAGCATTTT. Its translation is CASSLEQGGNQPQHF.